This entry describes one TCR beta chain. TCRdb's table, derived via immunoSEQ multiplex PCR, lists solely in-frame clones and lacks some. The data show hundreds of thousands of clones, with around 87% seen just once and about 0.01% held by the top ten. The data belong to a study of shared T cell receptors in the human thymus. The CDR3 loop spans 13 amino acids. V was trimmed by 4 bases and J by 4 bases, leaving 13 bases between them. The germline CDR1 and CDR2 sequences are GTSNPN and SVGIG (reference sequence). The sample also formed part of further work on human thymus T cells. That paper states: Related studies noted strongly shared thymic repertoires across unrelated people.

The clonotype originates from a boy under three years old with a congenital heart defect. The sample was thymocytes. The chain combines TRBV30 with TRBJ1-2; no clear D. The DNA of the CDR3 is TGTGCCTGGAAGACACCGCAGTCCTATGGCTACACCTTC. Translation: CAWKTPQSYGYTF. The entire variable domain, with the rest obtained from reference TRBV30 and TRBJ1-2, is as follows: SQTIHQWPATLVQPVGSPLSLECTVEGTSNPNLYWYRQAAGRGLQLLFYSVGIGQISSEVPQNLSASRPQDRQFILSSKKLLLSDSGFYLCAWKTPQSYGYTFGSGTRLTVV.